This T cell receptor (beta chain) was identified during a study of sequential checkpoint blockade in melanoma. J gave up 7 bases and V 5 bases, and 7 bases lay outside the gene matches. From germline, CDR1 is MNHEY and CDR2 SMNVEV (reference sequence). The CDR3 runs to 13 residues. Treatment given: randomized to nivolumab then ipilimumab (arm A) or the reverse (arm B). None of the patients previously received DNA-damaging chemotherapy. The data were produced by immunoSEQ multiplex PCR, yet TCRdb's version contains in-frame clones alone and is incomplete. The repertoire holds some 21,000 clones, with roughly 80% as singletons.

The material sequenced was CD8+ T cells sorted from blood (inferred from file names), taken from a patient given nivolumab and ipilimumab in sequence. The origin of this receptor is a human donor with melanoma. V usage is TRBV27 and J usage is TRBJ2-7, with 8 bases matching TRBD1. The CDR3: CASSLQGAGEQYF. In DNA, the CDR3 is TGTGCCAGCAGTCTGCAGGGGGCGGGAGAGCAGTACTTC.